The clone carrying this T cell receptor (beta chain) was picked up one time. What it binds is not known. Unmatched junction bases numbered 8, after V lost 0 bases and J lost 3 bases. This CDR3 contains 16 residues. Germline lookup yields CDR1 SGHKS and CDR2 YYEKEE (reference sequence). This sample was taken from a study of cytomegalovirus exposure and HLA in healthy donors. Study-level background: The 110 or so validation repertoires used a platform that matched the one used for the approximately 670 first-cohort repertoires, as a later analysis reported.

The table came from immunoSEQ multiplex PCR; TCRdb's copy has only in-frame clones and leaves some out. The table has tens of thousands of clones, approximately 94% seen once. Findings of the study overall: Published work reported that the classifier diagnosed cytomegalovirus status with high specificity and sensitivity. A few CMV-associated chains were confirmed in vitro to be specific for CMV antigens.

The specimen sequenced was PBMCs. V gene TRBV5-5 combines with J gene TRBJ2-7; 8 nucleotides match TRBD1. This clonotype originated in a woman aged 18-29 years in good health and CMV-seropositive. CDR3 in DNA: TGTGCCAGCAGCTTGGTACCCGGACAGGGAGGCTACGAGCAGTACTTC. This sequence encodes CASSLVPGQGGYEQYF.